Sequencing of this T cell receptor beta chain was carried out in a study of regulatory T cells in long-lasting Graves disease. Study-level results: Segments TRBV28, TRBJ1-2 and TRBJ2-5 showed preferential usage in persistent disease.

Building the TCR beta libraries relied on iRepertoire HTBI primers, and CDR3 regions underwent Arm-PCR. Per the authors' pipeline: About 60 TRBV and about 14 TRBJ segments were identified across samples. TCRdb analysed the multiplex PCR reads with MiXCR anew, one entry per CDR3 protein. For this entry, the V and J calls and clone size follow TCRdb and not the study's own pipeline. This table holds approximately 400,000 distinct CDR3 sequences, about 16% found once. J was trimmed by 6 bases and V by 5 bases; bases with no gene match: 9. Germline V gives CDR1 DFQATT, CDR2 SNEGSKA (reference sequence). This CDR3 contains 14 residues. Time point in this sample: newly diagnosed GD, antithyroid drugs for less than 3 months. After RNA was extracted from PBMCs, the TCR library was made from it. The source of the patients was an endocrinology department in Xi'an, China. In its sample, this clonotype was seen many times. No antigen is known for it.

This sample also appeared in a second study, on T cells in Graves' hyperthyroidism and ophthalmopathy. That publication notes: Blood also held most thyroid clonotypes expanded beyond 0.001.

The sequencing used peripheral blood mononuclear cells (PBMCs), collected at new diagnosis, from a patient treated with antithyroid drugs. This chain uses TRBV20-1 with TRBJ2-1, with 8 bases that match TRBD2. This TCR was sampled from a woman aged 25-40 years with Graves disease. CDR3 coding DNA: TGCAGTGCTGGTCCAAGCGGGAGCGGCAATGAGCAGTTCTTC. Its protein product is CSAGPSGSGNEQFF.